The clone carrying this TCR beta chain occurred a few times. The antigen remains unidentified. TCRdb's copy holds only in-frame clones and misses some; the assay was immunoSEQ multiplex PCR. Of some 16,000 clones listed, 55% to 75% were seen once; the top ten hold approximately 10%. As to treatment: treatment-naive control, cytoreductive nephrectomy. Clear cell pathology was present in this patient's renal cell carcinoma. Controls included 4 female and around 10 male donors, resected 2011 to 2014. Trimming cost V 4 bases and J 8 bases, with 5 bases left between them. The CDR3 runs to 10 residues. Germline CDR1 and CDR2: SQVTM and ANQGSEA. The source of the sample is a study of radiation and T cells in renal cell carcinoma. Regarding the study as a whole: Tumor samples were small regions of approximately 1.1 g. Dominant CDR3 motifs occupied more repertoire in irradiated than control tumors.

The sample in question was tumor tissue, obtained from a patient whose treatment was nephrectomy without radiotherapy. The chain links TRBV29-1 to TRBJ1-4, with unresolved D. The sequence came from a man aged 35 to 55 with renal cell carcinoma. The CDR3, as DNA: TGCAGCGTTGGAGGAGAAAAACTGTTTTTT. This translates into CSVGGEKLFF.